This TCR beta chain appears in the sequencing data of a study of blood T cell repertoires in COVID-19. Study-wide background: The study drew acute and convalescent COVID-19 samples from the United States, Italy and Spain. The cDNA or gDNA used as material had been derived from T cells, B-cell-depleted T cells, or PBMCs.

Study processing details: Amplification from reference gene primers served as the basis for estimated nucleated cell counts. Method: immunoSEQ multiplex PCR; TCRdb's copy keeps in-frame clones and lacks some. The V and J calls and clone size are taken from that table; D and trimming were inferred from the DNA. The table has about 110,000 clones, 60% to 80% seen once. Germline V gene lookup returns CDR1 LNHNV and CDR2 YYDKDF (reference sequence). V lost 0 bases and J lost 8, with 26 bases in between. The CDR3 is 19 amino acids. This chain uses TRBV15 with TRBJ2-1; a weak D match, TRBD2 (6 bases). This receptor was identified in a human donor with acute or convalescent COVID-19. The donor label of this sample is uncertain. Sequencing was performed on peripheral blood. CDR3 nucleotides: TGTGCCACCAGCAGAGAGGCTGGGGCTAACCCCAGCCGGAGGGATGAGCAGTTCTTC. It codes for CATSREAGANPSRRDEQFF.